The 5 T cell receptor beta chains reported below all come from one sample, sequenced in a study of T cell responses to AZD1222 COVID-19 vaccine. Sequenced by immunoSEQ multiplex PCR; TCRdb stores in-frame clones only, minus some. The repertoire holds around 95,000 clones, with about 86% as singletons. The starting material was peripheral blood, obtained on day 0 of AZD1222 vaccination. These receptors were collected from an adult in good health.

The chain employs TRBV11-3 and TRBJ1-6; possibly TRBD1 for D (5 bases). CDR1 SGHNT and CDR2 YENEEA come from the germline V gene. CDR3 length: 16 residues. Trimming took 5 bases from V and 6 from J, leaving 17 bases between them. CDR3: CASSPGEVLPNSPLHF. The CDR3 nucleotides read TGTGCCAGCAGCCCGGGGGAGGTGCTACCTAATTCACCCCTCCACTTT.

The chain links TRBV7-9 to TRBJ2-7; D unclear. V was pared by 1 base and J by 2 bases, with 9 bases between. CDR1 and CDR2 (germline): SEHNR, FQNEAQ (reference sequence). CDR3 length equals 14 residues. The CDR3 sequence: CASSLVPLPYEQYF. DNA for the CDR3: TGTGCCAGCAGCTTAGTTCCACTTCCCTACGAGCAGTACTTC.

The V and J genes are TRBV6-2 or TRBV6-3 and TRBJ1-1, with no clear D. Germline assignment: CDR1 MNHEY and CDR2 SVGEGT. The CDR3 covers 12 residues. With 4 bases removed from V and 11 bases from J, the gap between germline ends came to 14 bases. The chain's CDR3 is CASSLPGLGAFF. The CDR3 coding sequence is TGTGCCAGCAGTTTACCCGGGCTTGGGGCTTTCTTT.

This chain uses TRBV5-8 with TRBJ1-1; D is undetermined. The CDR3 consists of 15 residues. V was trimmed by 4 bases and J by 4 bases, leaving 17 bases between them. CDR1 is SGHTS, CDR2 YDEGEE, per germline. CDR3 sequence (DNA): TGTGCCAGCAGCCCTACCTCCGGCTGGCGCACTGAAGCTTTCTTT. Translation: CASSPTSGWRTEAFF.

V is TRBV5-4 and J is TRBJ1-6, with D perhaps matching TRBD1 (6 bases). V lost 10 bases and J 0 bases, leaving 17 bases between the germline ends. This CDR3 has 16 residues. The germline V gene encodes CDR1 SGHNT and CDR2 YYREEE (reference sequence). The DNA of the CDR3 is TGTGCCTTCAGGGGCCTCCCCGGCTCCTATAATTCACCCCTCCACTTT. Protein product: CAFRGLPGSYNSPLHF.